These 5 T cell receptor beta chains were all obtained from the same sample, sequenced in a study of OX40 agonist ivuxolimab in advanced cancers. The data were produced by immunoSEQ multiplex PCR, yet TCRdb's version contains in-frame clones alone and is incomplete. The table lists approximately 35,000 clones, approximately 80% of them singletons. Sequencing used CD4+ or CD8+ T cells sorted from blood, obtained in a trial of the OX40 agonist ivuxolimab. The receptors shown here come from an adult with an advanced solid tumor such as melanoma, head and neck, liver or kidney cancer.

The chain couples TRBV2 to TRBJ2-1, with no clear D. Germline V gives CDR1 SNHLY, CDR2 FYNNEI. CDR3 length: 14 amino acids. Between the trimmed V and J ends, which lost 2 bases and 5 bases, there was a span of 10 bases. CDR3 nucleotides: TGTGCCAGCAGTGAAAGACATAAAGACAATGAGCAGTTCTTC. Translation: CASSERHKDNEQFF.

The chain combines TRBV19 with TRBJ1-5; TRBD1 aligns across 8 bases. Trimming cost V 1 base and J 2 bases; bases outside gene matches: 7. CDR1 and CDR2 (germline): LNHDA, SQIVND (reference sequence). This CDR3 contains 17 residues. The CDR3 DNA reads as TGTGCCAGTAGTATAGGTCAGGGGGCGGTCGGCAATCAGCCCCAGCATTTT. Translated: CASSIGQGAVGNQPQHF. Combining the CDR3 with reference TRBV19 and TRBJ1-5 gives the whole variable domain DGGITQSPKYLFRKEGQNVTLSCEQNLNHDAMYWYRQDPGQGLRLIYYSQIVNDFQKGDIAEGYSVSREKKESFPLTVTSAQKNPTAFYLCASSIGQGAVGNQPQHFGDGTRLSIL.

CDR3 sequence (DNA): TGTGCCTGGAGTCGGGGAAGGGGCCAGCCCCAGCATTTT. Its translation: CAWSRGRGQPQHF. The genes are TRBV30 and TRBJ1-5; possibly TRBD1 for D (5 bases). The CDR3 spans 13 residues. Trimming took 2 bases from V and 7 from J, leaving 12 bases between them. Germline CDR1 reads GTSNPN; CDR2 reads SVGIG (reference sequence).

The chain is built from TRBV10-3 and TRBJ2-3; D is unresolved. V was trimmed by 7 bases and J by 3 bases, leaving 8 bases between them. Germline CDR1 reads ENHRY; CDR2 reads SYGVKD. The CDR3 is 12 residues long. The CDR3 DNA is TGTGCCATCAAGTCCGAGACAGATACGCAGTATTTT. Translated, it gives CAIKSETDTQYF.

The chain has TRBV6-5 and TRBJ1-2; 8 bases map to TRBD1. The ends lost 6 bases at V and 6 bases at J; junction bases unmatched: 9. CDR3 length: 14 residues. The V gene's germline CDR1 is MNHEY and CDR2 SVGAGI. CDR3 loop: CASRTTGGENGYTF. The CDR3 region has the DNA TGTGCCAGCAGGACTACAGGGGGAGAAAATGGCTACACCTTC.